Given below is one T cell receptor beta chain in context. This record comes from a study of blood T cell repertoires in COVID-19. From germline, CDR1 is SGHVS and CDR2 FQNEAQ. The CDR3 is 17 residues long. V dropped 2 bases and J dropped 0 bases, with 11 bases sitting between them. Sequenced by immunoSEQ multiplex PCR; TCRdb stores in-frame clones only, minus some. Here the sample spans some 100,000 clones, about 90% being singletons. Sequenced material: peripheral blood. This TCR derives from a human donor in a cohort sampled during active COVID-19. The chain is built from TRBV7-8 and TRBJ1-6; D possibly corresponds to TRBD1 (6 bases). CDR3 protein: CASSLPGQLSYNSPLHF. In DNA form, the CDR3 reads TGTGCCAGCAGCTTACCAGGACAGCTCTCCTATAATTCACCCCTCCACTTT.